This TCR beta chain was retrieved from a study of tumor-infiltrating lymphocytes in primary liver carcinoma. In the study overall: Male and female patients aged 30 to 69 years made up the cohort. Staging placed the tumors at T1-T3 N0M0, and they measured about 4.2 to 10 cm across.

Starting material of about 450 ng total RNA yielded TCR beta cDNA via a constant-region primer. ARM-PCR was slightly modified, and three nested multiplex PCR rounds with it gave rise to the TCR beta libraries. In the first two PCR rounds, TRBV1-TRBV30 forward primers were paired with a C-beta reverse primer, and each round lasted about 9 cycles. In TCRdb, the multiplex PCR reads were re-called with MiXCR into one record per CDR3 protein. Among around 37,000 distinct CDR3 sequences, roughly 74% were seen once, and the ten largest hold approximately 37%. There are 11 residues in the CDR3. V was cut by 5 bases and J by 5 bases, with 9 bases left in between. CDR1 is GTSNPN, CDR2 SVGIG, per germline (reference sequence). The tissue used was unsorted bulk material of about 19-33 mg. RNA and DNA were co-extracted from it with the AllPrep DNA/RNA mini kit.

The source of this sequence is a man aged 40-50 years with primary liver carcinoma and hepatitis B virus infection. The chain links TRBV30 to TRBJ1-1, with D hard to call. Input material: tumor-adjacent normal liver tissue. This chain's CDR3 is CAWECVTEAFF. CDR3 coding DNA: TGTGCCTGGGAGTGTGTAACTGAAGCTTTCTTT.